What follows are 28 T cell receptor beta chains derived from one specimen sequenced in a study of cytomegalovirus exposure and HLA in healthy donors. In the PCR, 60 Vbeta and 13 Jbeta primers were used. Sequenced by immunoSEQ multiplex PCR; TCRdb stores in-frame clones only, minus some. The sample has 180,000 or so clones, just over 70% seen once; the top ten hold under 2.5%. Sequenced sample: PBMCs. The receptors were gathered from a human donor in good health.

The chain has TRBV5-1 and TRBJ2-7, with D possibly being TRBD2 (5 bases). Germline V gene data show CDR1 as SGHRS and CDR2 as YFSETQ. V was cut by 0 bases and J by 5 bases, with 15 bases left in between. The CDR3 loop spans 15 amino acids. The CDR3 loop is CASSLGHGNYDEQYF. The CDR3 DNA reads TGCGCCAGCAGCTTGGGTCACGGGAACTACGACGAGCAGTACTTC.

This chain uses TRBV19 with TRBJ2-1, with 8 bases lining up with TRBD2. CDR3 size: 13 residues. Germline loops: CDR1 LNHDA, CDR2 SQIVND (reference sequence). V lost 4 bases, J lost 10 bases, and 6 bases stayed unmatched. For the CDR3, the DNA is TGTGCCAGTAGTACGACTAGCGTTCGAGAGCAGTTCTTC. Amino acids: CASSTTSVREQFF.

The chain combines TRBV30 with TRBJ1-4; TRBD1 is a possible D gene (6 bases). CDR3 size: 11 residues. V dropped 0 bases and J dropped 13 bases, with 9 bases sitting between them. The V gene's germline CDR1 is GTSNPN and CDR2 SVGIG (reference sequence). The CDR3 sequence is CAWSVGGPLFF. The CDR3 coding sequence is TGTGCCTGGAGTGTGGGGGGGCCACTGTTTTTT.

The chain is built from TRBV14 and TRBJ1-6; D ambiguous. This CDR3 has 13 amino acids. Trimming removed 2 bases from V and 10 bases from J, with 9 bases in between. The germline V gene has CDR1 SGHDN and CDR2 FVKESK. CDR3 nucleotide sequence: TGTGCCAGCAGCCAAACGGGTGGGTCACCCCTCCACTTT. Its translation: CASSQTGGSPLHF.

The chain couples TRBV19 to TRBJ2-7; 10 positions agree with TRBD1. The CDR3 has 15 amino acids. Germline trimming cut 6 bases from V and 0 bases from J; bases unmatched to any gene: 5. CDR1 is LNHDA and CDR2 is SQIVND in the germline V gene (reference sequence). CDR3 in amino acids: CASRPTGGPSYEQYF. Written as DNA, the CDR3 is TGTGCCAGTAGACCGACAGGGGGCCCCTCCTACGAGCAGTACTTC.

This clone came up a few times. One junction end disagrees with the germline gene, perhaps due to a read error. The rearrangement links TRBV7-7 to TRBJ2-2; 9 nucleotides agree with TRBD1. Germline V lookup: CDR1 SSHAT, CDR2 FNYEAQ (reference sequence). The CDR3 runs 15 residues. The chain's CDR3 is CASSEHRGRTGELFF. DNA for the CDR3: TGTGCTAGCAGCGAACACAGGGGGCGCACCGGGGAGCTGTTTTTT.

The CDR3 nucleotides are TGTGCCAGCAGCGGAGCGGGACAGGCGTGGACCGGGGAGCTGTTTTTT. Amino acids: CASSGAGQAWTGELFF. V and J are TRBV5-4 and TRBJ2-2, with TRBD1 as a possible D gene (8 bases). V shed 4 bases and J shed 5 bases, with 18 bases lying between them. CDR3 length: 16 residues. Germline V lookup: CDR1 SGHNT, CDR2 YYREEE (reference sequence). The complete variable domain, with remaining parts taken from reference TRBV5-4 and TRBJ2-2, reads ETGVTQSPTHLIKTRGQQVTLRCSSQSGHNTVSWYQQALGQGPQFIFQYYREEENGRGNFPPRFSGLQFPNYSSELNVNALELDDSALYLCASSGAGQAWTGELFFGEGSRLTVL.

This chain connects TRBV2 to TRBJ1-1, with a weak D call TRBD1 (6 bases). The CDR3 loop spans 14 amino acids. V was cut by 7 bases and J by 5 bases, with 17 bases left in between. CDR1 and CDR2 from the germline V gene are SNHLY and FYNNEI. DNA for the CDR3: TGTGCCAGCAAAGGGCCGGGGGGCAGTACTGAAGCTTTCTTT. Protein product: CASKGPGGSTEAFF. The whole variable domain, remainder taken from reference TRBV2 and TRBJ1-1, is EPEVTQTPSHQVTQMGQEVILRCVPISNHLYFYWYRQILGQKVEFLVSFYNNEISEKSEIFDDQFSVERPDGSNFTLKIRSTKLEDSAMYFCASKGPGGSTEAFFGQGTRLTVV.

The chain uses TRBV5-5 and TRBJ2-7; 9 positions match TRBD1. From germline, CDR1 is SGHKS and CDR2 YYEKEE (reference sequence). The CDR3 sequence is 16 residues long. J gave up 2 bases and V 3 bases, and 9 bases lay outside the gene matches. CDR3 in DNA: TGTGCCAGCAGCTCGCAGGACAGGGGCTACACCTACGAGCAGTACTTC. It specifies CASSSQDRGYTYEQYF.

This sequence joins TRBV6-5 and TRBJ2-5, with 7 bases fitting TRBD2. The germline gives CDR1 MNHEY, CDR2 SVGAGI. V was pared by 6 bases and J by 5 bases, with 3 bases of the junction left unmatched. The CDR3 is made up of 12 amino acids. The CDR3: CASSPGGETQYF. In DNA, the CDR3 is TGTGCCAGCAGCCCCGGGGGGGAGACCCAGTACTTC.

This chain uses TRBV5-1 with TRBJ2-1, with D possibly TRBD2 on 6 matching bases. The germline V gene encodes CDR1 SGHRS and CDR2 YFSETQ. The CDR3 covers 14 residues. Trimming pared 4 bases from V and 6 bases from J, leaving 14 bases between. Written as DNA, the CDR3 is TGCGCCAGCAGCCCTAGACCCGGGGGCAATGAGCAGTTCTTC. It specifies CASSPRPGGNEQFF.

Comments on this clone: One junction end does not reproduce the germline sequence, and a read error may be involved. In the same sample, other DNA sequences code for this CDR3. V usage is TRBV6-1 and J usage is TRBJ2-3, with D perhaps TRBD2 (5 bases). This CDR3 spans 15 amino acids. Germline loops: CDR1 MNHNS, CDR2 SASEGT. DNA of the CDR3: TGTGCCAGCAGAGACACCGCTCCTAGCACAGATACGCAGTACTTT. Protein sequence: CASRDTAPSTDTQYF.

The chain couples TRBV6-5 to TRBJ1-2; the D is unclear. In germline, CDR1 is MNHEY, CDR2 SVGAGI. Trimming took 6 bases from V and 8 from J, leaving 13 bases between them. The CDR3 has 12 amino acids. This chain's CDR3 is CASREVGFGYTF. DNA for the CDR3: TGTGCCAGCAGGGAGGTGGGCTTCGGCTACACCTTC.

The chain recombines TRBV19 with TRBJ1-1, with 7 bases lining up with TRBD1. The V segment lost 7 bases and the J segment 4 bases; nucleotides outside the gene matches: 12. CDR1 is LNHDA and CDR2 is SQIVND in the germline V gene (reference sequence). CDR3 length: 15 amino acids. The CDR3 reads CASKGTDRLGTEAFF. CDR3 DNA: TGTGCCAGTAAGGGGACAGACCGATTGGGCACTGAAGCTTTCTTT. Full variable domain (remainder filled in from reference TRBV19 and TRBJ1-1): DGGITQSPKYLFRKEGQNVTLSCEQNLNHDAMYWYRQDPGQGLRLIYYSQIVNDFQKGDIAEGYSVSREKKESFPLTVTSAQKNPTAFYLCASKGTDRLGTEAFFGQGTRLTVV.

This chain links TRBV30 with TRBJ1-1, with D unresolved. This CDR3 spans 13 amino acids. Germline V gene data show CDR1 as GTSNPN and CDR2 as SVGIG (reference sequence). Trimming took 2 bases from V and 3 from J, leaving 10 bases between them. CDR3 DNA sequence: TGTGCCTGGAGTCGGGATTTAGACACTGAAGCTTTCTTT. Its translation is CAWSRDLDTEAFF.

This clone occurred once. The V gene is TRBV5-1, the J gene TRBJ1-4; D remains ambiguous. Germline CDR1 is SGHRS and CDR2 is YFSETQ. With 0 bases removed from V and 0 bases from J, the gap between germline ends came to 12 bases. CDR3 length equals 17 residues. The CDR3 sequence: CASSLAGYRTTNEKLFF. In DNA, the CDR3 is TGCGCCAGCAGCTTGGCCGGGTATAGGACAACTAATGAAAAACTGTTTTTT.

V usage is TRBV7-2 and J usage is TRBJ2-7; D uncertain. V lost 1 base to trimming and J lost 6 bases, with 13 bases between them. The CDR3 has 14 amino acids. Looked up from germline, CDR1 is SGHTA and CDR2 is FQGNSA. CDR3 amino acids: CASSLGCLGCEQYF. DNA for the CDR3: TGTGCCAGCAGCTTAGGGTGTCTCGGTTGCGAGCAGTACTTC. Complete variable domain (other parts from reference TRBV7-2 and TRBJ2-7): GAGVSQSPSNKVTEKGKDVELRCDPISGHTALYWYRQSLGQGLEFLIYFQGNSAPDKSGLPSDRFSAERTGGSVSTLTIQRTQQEDSAVYLCASSLGCLGCEQYFGPGTRLTVT.

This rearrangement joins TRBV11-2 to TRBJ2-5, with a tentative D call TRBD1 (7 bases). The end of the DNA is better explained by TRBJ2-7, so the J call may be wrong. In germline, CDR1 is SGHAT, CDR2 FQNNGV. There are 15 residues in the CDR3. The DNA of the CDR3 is TGTGCCAGCAGCCAGGGGGGAGGCAGGTCCTACGAGCAGTACTTC. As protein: CASSQGGGRSYEQYF.

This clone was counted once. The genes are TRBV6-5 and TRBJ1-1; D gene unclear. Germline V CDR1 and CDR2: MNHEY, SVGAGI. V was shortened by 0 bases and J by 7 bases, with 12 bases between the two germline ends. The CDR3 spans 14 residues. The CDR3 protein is CASSYSLEYDEAFF. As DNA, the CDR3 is TGTGCCAGCAGTTACTCGTTGGAGTATGATGAAGCTTTCTTT.

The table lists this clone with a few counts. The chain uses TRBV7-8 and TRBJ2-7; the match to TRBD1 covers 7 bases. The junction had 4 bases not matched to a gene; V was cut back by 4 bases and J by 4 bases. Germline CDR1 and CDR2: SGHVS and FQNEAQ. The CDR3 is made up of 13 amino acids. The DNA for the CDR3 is TGTGCCAGCAGCTACGTACAGGGGTACGAGCAGTACTTC. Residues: CASSYVQGYEQYF.

In nucleotides, the CDR3 is TGTGCCAGCAGCGTGGAGGGGATTGAAGCTTTCTTT. Translation gives CASSVEGIEAFF. This chain uses TRBV25-1 with TRBJ1-1, with D possibly matching TRBD1 (5 bases). There are 12 residues in the CDR3. V was shortened by 6 bases and J by 7 bases, with 12 bases between the two germline ends. Germline V gives CDR1 MGHDK, CDR2 SYGVNS.

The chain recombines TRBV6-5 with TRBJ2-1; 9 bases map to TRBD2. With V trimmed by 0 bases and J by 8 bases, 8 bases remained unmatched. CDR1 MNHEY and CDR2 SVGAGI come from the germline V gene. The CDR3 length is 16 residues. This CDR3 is CASSYSGGGARDEQFF. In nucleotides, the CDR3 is TGTGCCAGCAGTTACTCTGGCGGGGGGGCGCGCGATGAGCAGTTCTTC.

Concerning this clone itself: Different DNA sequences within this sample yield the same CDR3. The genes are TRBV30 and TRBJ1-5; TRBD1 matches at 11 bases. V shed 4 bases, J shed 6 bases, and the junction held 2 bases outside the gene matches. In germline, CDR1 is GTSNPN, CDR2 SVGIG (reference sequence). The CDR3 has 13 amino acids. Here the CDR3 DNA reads TGTGCCTGGACTGGGACAGGGGGTCAGCCCCAGCATTTT. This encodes CAWTGTGGQPQHF.

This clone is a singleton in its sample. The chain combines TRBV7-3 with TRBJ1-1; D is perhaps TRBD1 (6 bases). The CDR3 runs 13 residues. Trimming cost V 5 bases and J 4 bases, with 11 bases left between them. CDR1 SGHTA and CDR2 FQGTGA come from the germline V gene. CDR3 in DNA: TGTGCCAGCAGCAGAGGGGGTCTCACTGAAGCTTTCTTT. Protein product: CASSRGGLTEAFF.

CDR3 protein: CASSFLGDTSYEQYF. CDR3 coding DNA: TGTGCCAGCAGCTTTTTGGGGGACACCTCCTACGAGCAGTACTTC. The gene calls are TRBV5-5 and TRBJ2-7; TRBD1 might be the D (6 bases). Germline-derived CDR1 and CDR2 are SGHKS and YYEKEE (reference sequence). The CDR3 runs to 15 residues. The V end lost 2 bases, the J end lost 0 bases, and 12 bases lay between the germline ends.

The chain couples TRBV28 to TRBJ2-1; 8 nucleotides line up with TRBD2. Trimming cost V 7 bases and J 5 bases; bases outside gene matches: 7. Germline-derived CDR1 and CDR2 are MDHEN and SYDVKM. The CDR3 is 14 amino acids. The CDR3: CASKLRGADNEQFF. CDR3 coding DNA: TGTGCCAGCAAGTTGCGGGGGGCGGACAATGAGCAGTTCTTC. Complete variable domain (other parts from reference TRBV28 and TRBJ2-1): DVKVTQSSRYLVKRTGEKVFLECVQDMDHENMFWYRQDPGLGLRLIYFSYDVKMKEKGDIPEGYSVSREKKERFSLILESASTNQTSMYLCASKLRGADNEQFFGPGTRLTVL.

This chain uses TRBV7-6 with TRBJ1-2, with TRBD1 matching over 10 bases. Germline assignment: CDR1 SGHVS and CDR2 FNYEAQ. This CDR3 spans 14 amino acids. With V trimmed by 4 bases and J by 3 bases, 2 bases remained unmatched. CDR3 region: CASSSGTGDYGYTF. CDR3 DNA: TGTGCCAGCAGCTCCGGGACAGGGGACTATGGCTACACCTTC. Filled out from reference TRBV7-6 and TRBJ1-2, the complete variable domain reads GAGVSQSPRYKVTKRGQDVALRCDPISGHVSLYWYRQALGQGPEFLTYFNYEAQQDKSGLPNDRFSAERPEGSISTLTIQRTEQRDSAMYRCASSSGTGDYGYTFGSGTRLTVV.

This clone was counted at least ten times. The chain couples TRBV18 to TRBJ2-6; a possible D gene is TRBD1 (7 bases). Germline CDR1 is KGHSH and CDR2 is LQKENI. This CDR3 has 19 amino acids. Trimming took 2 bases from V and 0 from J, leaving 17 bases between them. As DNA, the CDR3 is TGTGCCAGCTCACCAATCCAGGGGGGACCCGACTCTGGGGCCAACGTCCTGACTTTC. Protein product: CASSPIQGGPDSGANVLTF.